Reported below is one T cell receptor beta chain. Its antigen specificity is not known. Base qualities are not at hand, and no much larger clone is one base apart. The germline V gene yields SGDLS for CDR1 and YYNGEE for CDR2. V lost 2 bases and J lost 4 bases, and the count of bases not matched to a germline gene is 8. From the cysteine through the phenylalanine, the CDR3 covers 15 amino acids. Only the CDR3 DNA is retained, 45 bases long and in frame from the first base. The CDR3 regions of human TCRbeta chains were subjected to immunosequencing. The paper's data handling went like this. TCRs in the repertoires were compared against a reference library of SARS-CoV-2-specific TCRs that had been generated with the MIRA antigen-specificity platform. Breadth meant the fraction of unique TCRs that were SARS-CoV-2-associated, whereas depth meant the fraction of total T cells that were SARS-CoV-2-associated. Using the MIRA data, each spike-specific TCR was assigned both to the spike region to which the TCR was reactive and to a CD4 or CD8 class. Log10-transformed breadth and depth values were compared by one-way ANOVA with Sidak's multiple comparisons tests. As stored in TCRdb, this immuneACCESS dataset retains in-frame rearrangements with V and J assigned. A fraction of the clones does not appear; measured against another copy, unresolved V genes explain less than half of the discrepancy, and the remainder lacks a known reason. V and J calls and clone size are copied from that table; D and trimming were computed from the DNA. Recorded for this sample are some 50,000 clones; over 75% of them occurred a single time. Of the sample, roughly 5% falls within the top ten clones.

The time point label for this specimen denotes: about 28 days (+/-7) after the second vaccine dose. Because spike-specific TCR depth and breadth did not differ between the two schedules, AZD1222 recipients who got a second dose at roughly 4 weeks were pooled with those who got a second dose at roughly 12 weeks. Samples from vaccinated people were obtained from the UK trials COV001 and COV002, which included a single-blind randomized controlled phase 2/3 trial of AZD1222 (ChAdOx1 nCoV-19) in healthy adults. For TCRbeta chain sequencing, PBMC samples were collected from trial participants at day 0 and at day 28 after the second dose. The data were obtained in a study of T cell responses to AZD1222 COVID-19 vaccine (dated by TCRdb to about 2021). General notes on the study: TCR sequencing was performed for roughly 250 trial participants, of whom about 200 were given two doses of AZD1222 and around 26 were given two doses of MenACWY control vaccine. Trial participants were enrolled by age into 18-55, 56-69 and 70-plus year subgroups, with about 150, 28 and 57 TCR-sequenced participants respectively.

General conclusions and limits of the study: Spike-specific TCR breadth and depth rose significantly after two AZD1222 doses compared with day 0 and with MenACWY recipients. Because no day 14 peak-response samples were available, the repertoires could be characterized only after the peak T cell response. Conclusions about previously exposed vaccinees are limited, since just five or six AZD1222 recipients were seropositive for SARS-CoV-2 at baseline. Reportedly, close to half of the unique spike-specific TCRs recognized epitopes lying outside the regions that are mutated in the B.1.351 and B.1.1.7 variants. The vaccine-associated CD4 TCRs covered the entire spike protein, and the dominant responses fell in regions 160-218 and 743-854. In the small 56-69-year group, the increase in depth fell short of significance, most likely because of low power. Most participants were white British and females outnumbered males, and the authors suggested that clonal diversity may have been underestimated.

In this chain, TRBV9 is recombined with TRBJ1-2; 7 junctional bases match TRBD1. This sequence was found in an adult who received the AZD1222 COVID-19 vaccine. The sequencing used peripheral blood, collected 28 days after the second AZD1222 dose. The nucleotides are TGTGCCAGCAGCGTTGGTAGGGGGCTTCGCTATGGCTACACCTTC. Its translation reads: CASSVGRGLRYGYTF.